These T cell receptor beta chains were read from a single sample in a study of shared clonotypes between healthy human individuals. Clones were read by immunoSEQ multiplex PCR, and TCRdb kept only the in-frame ones, dropping some. The data hold about 490,000 clones, with over 65% observed a single time. Sequencing was done on a sample of PBMCs. Receptors originate from a woman between 40 and 55 years old in good health. Some clones in this sample may be carry-over from other donors' samples. CDR3s include the opening cysteine and the closing phenylalanine or tryptophan. A D gene is named only where the DNA matches it firmly. Clone size is given for some rows only: seen once, a few or many times, or a class if the clone is expanded.

J	V	size	D	DNA	CDR3
TRBJ2-3	TRBV6-5	.	TRBD1	TGTGCCAGCAGTTACACGAGGGACAGTAGCACAGATACGCAGTATTTT	CASSYTRDSSTDTQYF
TRBJ2-3	TRBV5-4	.	TRBD1	TGTGCCAGCAGCTTAGGGACAGGGGTTGGTAGTACGCAGTATTTT	CASSLGTGVGSTQYF
TRBJ1-3	TRBV4-2	.	TRBD1	TGTGCCAGCAGCCAAGATGCGGGACAGGGGGCGAGGGGAAACACCATATATTTT	CASSQDAGQGARGNTIYF
TRBJ2-5	TRBV4-1	.	.	TGCGCCAGCAGCCAGGAGATCCCCTTTAGAGTACAAGCCCAGTACTTC	CASSQEIPFRVQAQYF
TRBJ2-7	TRBV7-9	once	.	TGTGCCAGCAGTTCAGCTTCTCTGCAGGGAACGGGCGAGCAGTACTTC	CASSSASLQGTGEQYF
TRBJ2-2	TRBV7-9	.	TRBD2	TGTGCCAGCAGACCGGGACTAGCGGGAGGGGACACCGGGGAGCTGTTTTTT	CASRPGLAGGDTGELFF
TRBJ2-5	TRBV15	.	.	TGTGCCACCAGCGCCAATTGGGAGGAGACCCAGTACTTC	CATSANWEETQYF
TRBJ1-2	TRBV15	.	.	TGTGCCACCAGCAGAGGTCAGAACTATGGCTACACCTTC	CATSRGQNYGYTF
TRBJ2-4	TRBV7-2	.	TRBD1	TGTGCCAGCAGCTTACAGGGGGACAAAAACATTCAGTACTTC	CASSLQGDKNIQYF
TRBJ1-2	TRBV28	few	.	TGTGCCAGCAGTTTGGAACAAGGCTACACCTTC	CASSLEQGYTF
TRBJ1-3	TRBV10-3	.	TRBD1	TGTGCCATCAGTGCCGGGACAGACTCTGGAAACACCATATATTTT	CAISAGTDSGNTIYF
TRBJ1-5	TRBV2	many	.	TGTGCCAGCGCCAGGGATGGTGGCAATCAGCCCCAGCATTTT	CASARDGGNQPQHF
TRBJ2-2	TRBV9	.	TRBD2	TGTGCCAGCGGCGTAGCGGGTGGATACACCGGGGAGCTGTTTTTT	CASGVAGGYTGELFF
TRBJ1-1	TRBV29-1	.	TRBD1	TGCAGCGTTCAGGGACAGCCGAACACTGAAGCTTTCTTT	CSVQGQPNTEAFF
TRBJ2-3	TRBV11-1	.	.	TGTGCCAGCAGTTCCCCAAATCGGTTAGGGACCGATACGCAGTATTTT	CASSSPNRLGTDTQYF
TRBJ1-4	TRBV28	.	TRBD1	TGTGCCAGCAGAACATCAGGGGGAGGAAATGAAAAACTGTTTTTT	CASRTSGGGNEKLFF
TRBJ2-1	TRBV7-6	once	.	TGTGCCAGCAGCTTAAGGACGGGGGACTCCTACAATGAGCAGTTCTTC	CASSLRTGDSYNEQFF
TRBJ1-1	TRBV29-1	few	.	TGCAGCGTTCCTCGGGACACTTTGAACACTGAAGCTTTCTTT	CSVPRDTLNTEAFF
TRBJ2-7	TRBV18	.	TRBD2	TGTGCCAGCTCACGAACTAGCGGGATCTACGAGCAGTACTTC	CASSRTSGIYEQYF
TRBJ2-7	TRBV9	.	.	TGTGCCAGCAGCGTAGGGCCTAGCTACGAGCAGTACTTC	CASSVGPSYEQYF
TRBJ2-1	TRBV10-3	many	TRBD1	TGTGCCAATTCTAAAACGGGACAGGAGGACAATGAGCAGTTCTTC	CANSKTGQEDNEQFF
TRBJ2-2	TRBV11-2	once	.	TGTGCCAGCAGCTTTTTAAAGGGGAAGACCGGGGAGCTGTTTTTT	CASSFLKGKTGELFF
TRBJ2-6	TRBV19	.	.	TGTGCCAGTAGTGCATCTGGGGCCAACGTCCTGACTTTC	CASSASGANVLTF
TRBJ2-1	TRBV5-8	.	.	TGTGCCAGCAGCCCTTCCTCCTACAATGAGCAGTTCTTC	CASSPSSYNEQFF
TRBJ2-7	TRBV5-4	.	TRBD2	TGTGCCAGCAGCTCTCAGCGGGAGGGCGCCTACGAGCAGTACTTC	CASSSQREGAYEQYF
TRBJ1-5	TRBV6-5	.	TRBD1	TGTGCCAGCAGTTATGAAGGACAGGGGCAAGGTCCCCAGCATTTT	CASSYEGQGQGPQHF
TRBJ2-6	TRBV6-5	.	.	TGTGCCAGCAGTTACTCAACAGGGACCGGGGCCAACGTCCTGACTTTC	CASSYSTGTGANVLTF
TRBJ1-1	TRBV29-1	.	.	TGCAGCGCTGAACAGGGCGGGAACACTGAAGCTTTCTTT	CSAEQGGNTEAFF
TRBJ2-3	TRBV28	.	.	TGTGCCAGCAGTTTGGATGGACGAGGATGGGGCATAGATACGCAGTATTTT	CASSLDGRGWGIDTQYF
TRBJ2-5	TRBV19	.	.	TGTGCCAGTAGTATAGCGGCAGGGGCCGAGACCCAGTACTTC	CASSIAAGAETQYF
TRBJ2-5	TRBV6-6	.	.	TGTGCCAGCAGTTACGGCGGGTCGCAAGAGACCCAGTACTTC	CASSYGGSQETQYF
TRBJ2-2	TRBV2	.	TRBD1	TGTGCCAGCAGTGGGGACAGGCCCGGGGAGCTGTTTTTT	CASSGDRPGELFF
TRBJ2-1	TRBV9	.	TRBD2	TGTGCCAGCAGCGTAAGAGGGAGGGCCGATAATGAGCAGTTCTTC	CASSVRGRADNEQFF
TRBJ2-3	TRBV27	.	.	TGTGCCAGCAGTCAGGCCTACCAAAGGGATACGCAGTATTTT	CASSQAYQRDTQYF
TRBJ1-5	TRBV2	few	.	TGTGCCAGCAGTGACAGCAATCAGCCCCAGCATTTT	CASSDSNQPQHF
TRBJ2-5	TRBV18	.	.	TGTGCCAGCTCGACCGGGCCGGTTTGGCAAGAGACCCAGTACTTC	CASSTGPVWQETQYF
TRBJ2-1	TRBV7-9	.	TRBD2	TGTGCCAGCAGCCTCGGGACTAGCCTTCTCCATGAGCAGTTCTTC	CASSLGTSLLHEQFF
TRBJ2-7	TRBV28	.	.	TGTGCCAGCAGGCGAGGCGGGATTCGCTCCTACGAGCAGTACTTC	CASRRGGIRSYEQYF
TRBJ2-1	TRBV28	many	.	TGTGCCAGCAGTTCAGGACTGCGTGAGCAGTTCTTC	CASSSGLREQFF
TRBJ1-1	TRBV5-1	.	TRBD1	TGCGCCAGCAGCCGTCTACAGGGGAGCACTGAAGCTTTCTTT	CASSRLQGSTEAFF
TRBJ1-1	TRBV28	.	.	TGTGCCAGCCCGCCCCCAGGGGCGCGGGACACTGAAGCTTTCTTT	CASPPPGARDTEAFF
TRBJ1-3	TRBV7-9	.	.	TGTGCCAGCAGCGACACAGGAAACTCTGGAAACACCATATATTTT	CASSDTGNSGNTIYF